The 7 T cell receptor beta chains below were found in one sample sequenced in a study (dated by TCRdb to about 2015). The method behind the library was 5' RACE. Sequencing was carried out with an Illumina MiSeq. Using fastp trimming at Q25 and MiXCR clonotype assembly, TCRdb reanalyzed the public sequencing data and kept in-frame beta chains. Rows with one shared CDR3 protein collapse into an entry with the most common genes and DNA. The table for this sample lists about 64,000 distinct CDR3 sequences; 20% to 25% of them were counted only once. Of the sample, about 3% falls within the top ten clones. The sequencing sample was made of memory CD4+ T cells sorted from a lymph node. Read against the paper, the sample's cell subset or site label means: memory CD4+ T cells, CD4+CD45RO+CD25-. These receptors came from a female donor with breast cancer.

The chain uses TRBV7-2 and TRBJ2-1; D unclear. The CDR3 has 11 residues. From germline, CDR1 is SGHTA and CDR2 FQGNSA. Trimming pared 3 bases from V and 10 bases from J, leaving 7 bases between. CDR3 coding DNA: TGTGCCAGCAGCTTGGTTCGGGAGCAGTTCTTC. Amino acids: CASSLVREQFF.

Written as DNA, the CDR3 is TGTGCCACCAGCAGAGATACCGGTGGTGTCGGCTACACCTTC. Translated: CATSRDTGGVGYTF. The chain joins TRBV15 to TRBJ1-2; D uncertain. The CDR3 sequence is 14 residues long. Trimming took 0 bases from V and 8 from J, leaving 13 bases between them. The V gene's germline CDR1 is LNHNV and CDR2 YYDKDF (reference sequence).

This clonotype was counted at least ten times. The V call is TRBV6-5, the J call TRBJ1-1, with D possibly being TRBD1 (5 bases). The CDR3 runs 13 residues. Trimming left V 2 bases short and J 6 bases short, with 10 bases between. The germline V gene has CDR1 MNHEY and CDR2 SVGAGI. CDR3 nucleotide sequence: TGTGCCAGCAGTTACGCTGGCAGGGCTGAAGCTTTCTTT. It yields the protein CASSYAGRAEAFF.

The CDR3 nucleotides read TGTGCCAGCGCCTTGTCGAAGGGGAGAACTGAAGCTTTCTTT. Translating gives CASALSKGRTEAFF. J is TRBJ1-1 and V is TRBV6-5; possible D gene TRBD1, 5 bases. Trimming removed 8 bases from V and 5 bases from J, with 18 bases in between. The CDR3 covers 14 residues. The germline V gene encodes CDR1 MNHEY and CDR2 SVGAGI.

Only a few counts were recorded for this clonotype. The chain links TRBV20-1 to TRBJ2-1; D gene ambiguous. Germline lookup yields CDR1 DFQATT and CDR2 SNEGSKA (reference sequence). Trimming took 6 bases from V and 5 from J, leaving 17 bases between them. The CDR3 has 14 amino acids. CDR3 in DNA: TGCAGTGCCCCTCCGGCTATCCAACACAATGAGCAGTTCTTC. Protein: CSAPPAIQHNEQFF.

The chain uses TRBV29-1 and TRBJ2-1; D is perhaps TRBD2 (6 bases). CDR1 and CDR2 (germline): SQVTM, ANQGSEA. This CDR3 has 14 residues. Trimming shortened V by 6 bases and J by 3 bases, and 15 bases separated the two germline ends. CDR3: CSVRDSGNYNEQFF. The CDR3, as DNA: TGCAGCGTGCGGGATAGCGGAAACTACAATGAGCAGTTCTTC.

This clonotype was recorded a few times. This rearrangement joins TRBV7-2 to TRBJ1-3, with D possibly TRBD1 on 6 matching bases. Trimming left V 4 bases short and J 0 bases short, with 10 bases between. The CDR3 is made up of 15 amino acids. The germline V gene encodes CDR1 SGHTA and CDR2 FQGNSA. The CDR3 reads CASSWDTISGNTIYF. CDR3 in DNA: TGTGCCAGCAGCTGGGACACAATCTCTGGAAACACCATATATTTT. Variable domain in full (rest from reference TRBV7-2 and TRBJ1-3): GAGVSQSPSNKVTEKGKDVELRCDPISGHTALYWYRQSLGQGLEFLIYFQGNSAPDKSGLPSDRFSAERTGGSVSTLTIQRTQQEDSAVYLCASSWDTISGNTIYFGEGSWLTVV.